The 8 T cell receptor beta chains below come from one sample, sequenced in a study of blood T cell repertoires in COVID-19. Only in-frame clones appear in the TCRdb table, and some are missing; sequencing was by immunoSEQ multiplex PCR. The sample lists more than 350,000 clones, about 88% occurring once. The source material was PBMCs or T cells enriched from blood (not recorded which). Every receptor here comes from a woman between 18 and 30 years old who had been exposed to COVID-19.

The chain carries TRBV5-1 and TRBJ2-1; 11 positions match TRBD2. The J segment lost 5 bases and the V segment lost 3 bases, leaving 10 bases of the junction unmatched. The CDR3 has 17 residues. Germline V lookup: CDR1 SGHRS, CDR2 YFSETQ. CDR3 in DNA: TGCGCCAGCAGCTCGGCCCGGGTAGCGGGAGGGAACAATGAGCAGTTCTTC. As protein: CASSSARVAGGNNEQFF.

The chain has TRBV6-1 and TRBJ2-3; 12 nucleotides match TRBD2. The CDR3 runs to 16 residues. Trimming at V came to 5 bases and at J to 5 bases, leaving 8 bases not matched to a gene. Germline V gene sequence: CDR1 MNHNS, CDR2 SASEGT. The CDR3 nucleotides are TGTGCCAGCAGTCAAGGACTAGCGGGGAAGAGAGATACGCAGTATTTT. The encoded protein is CASSQGLAGKRDTQYF.

The chain carries TRBV5-1 and TRBJ2-5, with unresolved D. CDR1 and CDR2 (germline): SGHRS, YFSETQ. V was trimmed by 0 bases and J by 2 bases, leaving 11 bases between them. The CDR3 is made up of 15 amino acids. CDR3 sequence: CASSLAGHSQETQYF. The CDR3 bases are TGCGCCAGCAGCTTGGCAGGTCATTCACAAGAGACCCAGTACTTC.

The J gene is TRBJ2-1, the V gene TRBV30; no definite D call. Germline CDR1 and CDR2: GTSNPN and SVGIG (reference sequence). This CDR3 region has 12 residues. Trimming left V 7 bases short and J 4 bases short, with 11 bases between. CDR3 region: CASSGNYNEQFF. CDR3 bases: TGTGCCTCCTCAGGTAATTACAATGAGCAGTTCTTC. The full variable domain, with the rest looked up from reference TRBV30 and TRBJ2-1, is SQTIHQWPATLVQPVGSPLSLECTVEGTSNPNLYWYRQAAGRGLQLLFYSVGIGQISSEVPQNLSASRPQDRQFILSSKKLLLSDSGFYLCASSGNYNEQFFGPGTRLTVL.

The rearrangement links TRBV25-1 to TRBJ1-2; D call uncertain. The CDR3 runs 13 residues. V was cut by 7 bases and J by 2 bases, with 11 bases left in between. Germline CDR1 is MGHDK and CDR2 is SYGVNS. The CDR3: CASNRGHNYGYTF. The CDR3 DNA is TGTGCCAGCAACCGGGGTCACAACTATGGCTACACCTTC.

The rearrangement links TRBV2 to TRBJ2-7; 10 positions match TRBD1. With 6 bases clipped from V and 5 bases from J, the junction kept 10 bases outside the gene matches. The length of the CDR3 is 15 residues. In germline, CDR1 is SNHLY, CDR2 FYNNEI. CDR3 residues: CASSRTGGSLNEQYF. DNA for the CDR3: TGTGCCAGCAGCCGGACAGGGGGAAGTTTAAACGAGCAGTACTTC.

About this clone: Other DNA sequences from this sample encode an identical CDR3 as well. The rearrangement links TRBV30 to TRBJ1-4; D may be TRBD1 (6 bases). The CDR3 is 15 amino acids. CDR1 GTSNPN and CDR2 SVGIG come from the germline V gene (reference sequence). The V end was cut by 0 bases, the J end by 7 bases, with 15 bases between. The CDR3 region has the DNA TGTGCCTGGAGTGTACTCCGGGGGGCGGGTGAAAAACTGTTTTTT. It is translated as CAWSVLRGAGEKLFF.

About this clone itself: Additional DNA sequences in this sample encode the identical CDR3. The chain links TRBV7-3 to TRBJ2-1; D gene unclear. Germline CDR1 and CDR2: SGHTA and FQGTGA. The CDR3 has 15 residues. V lost 2 bases and J lost 1, with 9 bases in between. The CDR3 sequence is CASSLSGGSYNEQFF. The DNA of the CDR3 is TGTGCCAGCAGCTTATCAGGTGGGTCCTACAATGAGCAGTTCTTC.